The rows below give T cell receptor beta chains drawn from one sample of a study of blood T cells in healthy people across ages. MiXCR was run by TCRdb on the 5' RACE reads, yielding one entry per CDR3 protein. Among around 1,500,000 distinct CDR3 sequences listed, 42% were seen once. The sample consisted of blood. These receptors all stem from a woman in her late teens or twenties in good health. CDR3s include the opening cysteine and the closing phenylalanine or tryptophan. A D gene is named only where the DNA matches it firmly. Size tells how often a clone was seen (once, few, many) or the class of an expanded clone, and some rows leave it out.

j_gene,v_gene,abundance,d_gene,CDR3aa,CDR3nt
TRBJ2-1,TRBV6-1,few,-,CASSENGRGDNEQFF,TGTGCCAGCAGTGAAAATGGAAGGGGGGACAATGAGCAGTTCTTC
TRBJ2-3,TRBV7-3,-,TRBD2,CASSLPAAGGSTDTQYF,TGTGCCAGCAGCTTGCCCGCGGCGGGGGGAAGCACAGATACGCAGTATTTT
TRBJ2-5,TRBV3-1,-,-,CASSQPRAGAGHETQYF,TGTGCCAGCAGCCAACCAAGAGCCGGGGCAGGGCACGAGACCCAGTACTTC
TRBJ2-5,TRBV7-2,once,TRBD1,CASSLVDRGRDETQYF,TGTGCCAGCAGCTTGGTCGACAGGGGGCGCGATGAGACCCAGTACTTC
TRBJ1-2,TRBV20-1,-,-,CSANPQAHGYTF,TGCAGTGCCAACCCCCAAGCCCATGGCTACACCTTC
TRBJ2-3,TRBV4-1,few,-,CASSRGTQADTQYF,TGCGCCAGCAGCCGAGGGACCCAGGCCGATACGCAGTATTTT
TRBJ1-2,TRBV5-1,-,-,CASSLGDGGAYTF,TGCGCCAGCAGCTTGGGGGACGGAGGTGCCTACACCTTC
TRBJ2-1,TRBV10-3,-,TRBD2,CATGTSENEQFF,TGTGCCACCGGGACTAGCGAGAATGAGCAGTTCTTC
TRBJ2-1,TRBV12-3/TRBV12-4,-,-,CASSLNGWGEQFF,TGTGCCAGCAGTCTCAATGGGTGGGGTGAGCAGTTCTTC
TRBJ2-7,TRBV20-1,few,TRBD2,CSARSREGLGEQYF,TGCAGTGCTAGAAGCCGGGAGGGTTTGGGCGAGCAGTACTTC
TRBJ2-7,TRBV20-1,-,-,CSARGASYEQYF,TGCAGTGCTAGGGGGGCAAGCTACGAGCAGTACTTC
TRBJ1-6,TRBV12-3/TRBV12-4,few,-,CASSLTSSYNSPLHF,TGTGCCAGCAGTTTAACTAGCTCCTATAATTCACCCCTCCACTTT